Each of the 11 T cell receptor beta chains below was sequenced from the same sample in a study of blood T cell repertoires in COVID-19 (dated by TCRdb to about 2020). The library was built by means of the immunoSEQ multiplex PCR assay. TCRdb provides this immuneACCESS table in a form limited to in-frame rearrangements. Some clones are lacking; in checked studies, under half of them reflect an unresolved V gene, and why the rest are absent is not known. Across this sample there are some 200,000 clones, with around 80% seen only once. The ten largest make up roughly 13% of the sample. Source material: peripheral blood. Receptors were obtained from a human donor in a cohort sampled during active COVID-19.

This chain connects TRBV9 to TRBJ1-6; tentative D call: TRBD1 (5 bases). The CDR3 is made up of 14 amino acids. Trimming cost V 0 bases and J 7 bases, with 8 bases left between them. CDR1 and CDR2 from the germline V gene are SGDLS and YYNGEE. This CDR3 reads CASSVEGMNSPLHF. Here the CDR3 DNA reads TGTGCCAGCAGCGTAGAGGGGATGAATTCACCCCTCCACTTT. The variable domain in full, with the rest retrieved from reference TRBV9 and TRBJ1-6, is DSGVTQTPKHLITATGQRVTLRCSPRSGDLSVYWYQQSLDQGLQFLIQYYNGEERAKGNILERFSAQQFPDLHSELNLSSLELGDSALYFCASSVEGMNSPLHFGNGTRLTVT.

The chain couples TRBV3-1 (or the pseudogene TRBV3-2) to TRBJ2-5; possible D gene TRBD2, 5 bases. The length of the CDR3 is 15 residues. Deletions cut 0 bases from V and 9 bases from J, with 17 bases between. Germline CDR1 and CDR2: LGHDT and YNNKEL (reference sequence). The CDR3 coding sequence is TGTGCCAGCAGCCAAGAGTACCGCCCGGAGGTGGCCCAGTACTTC. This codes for CASSQEYRPEVAQYF.

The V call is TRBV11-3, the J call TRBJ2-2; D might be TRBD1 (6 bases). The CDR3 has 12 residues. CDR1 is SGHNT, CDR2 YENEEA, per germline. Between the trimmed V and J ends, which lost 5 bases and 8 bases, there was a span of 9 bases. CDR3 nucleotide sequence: TGTGCCAGCAGCCCACAGGGAGGGGAGCTGTTTTTT. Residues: CASSPQGGELFF.

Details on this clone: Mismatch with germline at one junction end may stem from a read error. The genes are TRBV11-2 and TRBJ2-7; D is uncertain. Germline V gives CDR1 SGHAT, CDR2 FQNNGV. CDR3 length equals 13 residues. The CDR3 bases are TGTGCCAGCAGCTTAAAAATAGTGGCGGATCACCACTTC. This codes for CASSLKIVADHHF. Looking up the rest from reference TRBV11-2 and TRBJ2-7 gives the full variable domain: EAGVAQSPRYKIIEKRQSVAFWCNPISGHATLYWYQQILGQGPKLLIQFQNNGVVDDSQLPKDRFSAERLKGVDSTLKIQPAKLEDSAVYLCASSLKIVADHHFGPGTRLTVT.

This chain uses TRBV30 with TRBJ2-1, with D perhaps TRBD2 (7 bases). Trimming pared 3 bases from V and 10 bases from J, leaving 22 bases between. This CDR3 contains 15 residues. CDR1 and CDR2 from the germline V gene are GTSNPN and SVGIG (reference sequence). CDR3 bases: TGTGCCTGGAGCGAAGAACGGGGGGCGCTGGGAGAGCAGTTCTTC. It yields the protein CAWSEERGALGEQFF. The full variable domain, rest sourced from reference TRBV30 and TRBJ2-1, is SQTIHQWPATLVQPVGSPLSLECTVEGTSNPNLYWYRQAAGRGLQLLFYSVGIGQISSEVPQNLSASRPQDRQFILSSKKLLLSDSGFYLCAWSEERGALGEQFFGPGTRLTVL.

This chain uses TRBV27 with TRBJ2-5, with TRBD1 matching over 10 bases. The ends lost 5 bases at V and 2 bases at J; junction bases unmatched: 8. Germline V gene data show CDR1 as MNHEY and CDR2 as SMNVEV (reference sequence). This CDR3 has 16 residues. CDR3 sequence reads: CASSPGDRGLQETQYF. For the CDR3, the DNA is TGTGCCAGCAGTCCGGGGGACAGGGGCCTTCAAGAGACCCAGTACTTC.

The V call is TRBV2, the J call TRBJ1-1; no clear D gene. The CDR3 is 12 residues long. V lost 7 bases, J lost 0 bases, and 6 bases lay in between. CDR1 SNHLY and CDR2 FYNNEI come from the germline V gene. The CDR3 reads CASNKMNTEAFF. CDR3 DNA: TGTGCCAGCAATAAAATGAACACTGAAGCTTTCTTT.

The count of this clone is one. This chain's CDR3 is CASSLERTDEQYF. In DNA, the CDR3 is TGTGCCAGCAGCTTAGAAAGGACTGACGAGCAGTACTTC. The rearrangement joins TRBV11-3 to TRBJ2-7, with a weak D call TRBD2 (5 bases). CDR1 SGHNT and CDR2 YENEEA come from the germline V gene. There are 13 residues in the CDR3. With 0 bases removed from V and 5 bases from J, the gap between germline ends came to 8 bases.

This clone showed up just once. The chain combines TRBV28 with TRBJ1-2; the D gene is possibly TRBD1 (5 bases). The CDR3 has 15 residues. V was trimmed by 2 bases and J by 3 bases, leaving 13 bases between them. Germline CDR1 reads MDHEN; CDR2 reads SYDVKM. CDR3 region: CASSLRAGGDYGYTF. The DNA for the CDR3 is TGTGCCAGCAGTTTACGGGCGGGAGGGGACTATGGCTACACCTTC.

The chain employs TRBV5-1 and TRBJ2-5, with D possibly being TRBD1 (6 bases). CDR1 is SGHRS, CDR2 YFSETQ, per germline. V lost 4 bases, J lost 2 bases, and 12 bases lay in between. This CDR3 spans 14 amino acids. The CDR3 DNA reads TGCGCCAGCAGCCGAGAGGGGGAGCAAGAGACCCAGTACTTC. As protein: CASSREGEQETQYF.

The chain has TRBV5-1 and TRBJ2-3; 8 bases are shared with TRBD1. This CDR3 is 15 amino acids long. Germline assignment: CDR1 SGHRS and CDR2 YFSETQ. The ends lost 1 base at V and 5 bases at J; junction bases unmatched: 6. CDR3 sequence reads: CASSLQGAPVDTQYF. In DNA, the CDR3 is TGCGCCAGCAGCTTGCAGGGGGCGCCTGTAGATACGCAGTATTTT.